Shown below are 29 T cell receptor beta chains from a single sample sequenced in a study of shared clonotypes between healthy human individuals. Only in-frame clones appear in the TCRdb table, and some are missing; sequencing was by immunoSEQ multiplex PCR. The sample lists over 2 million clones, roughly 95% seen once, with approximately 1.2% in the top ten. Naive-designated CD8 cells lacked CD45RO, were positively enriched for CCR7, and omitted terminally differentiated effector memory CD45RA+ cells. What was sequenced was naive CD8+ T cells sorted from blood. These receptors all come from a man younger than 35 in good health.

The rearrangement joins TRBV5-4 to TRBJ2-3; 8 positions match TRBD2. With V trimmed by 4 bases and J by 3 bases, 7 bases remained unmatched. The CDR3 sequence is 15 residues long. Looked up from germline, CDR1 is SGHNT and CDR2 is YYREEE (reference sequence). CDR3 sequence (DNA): TGTGCCAGCAGCCAGCCCCCTAGCGGGACAGATACGCAGTATTTT. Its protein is CASSQPPSGTDTQYF.

The CDR3 DNA is TGCGCCAGCAGCCAAGAGATGCAGGGCCGGGGAAACGAGCAGTACTTC. It specifies CASSQEMQGRGNEQYF. This rearrangement joins TRBV4-1 to TRBJ2-7; D assignment may be TRBD1 or TRBD2 (5 bases each). V lost 0 bases to trimming and J lost 5 bases, with 17 bases between them. Per the germline V gene, CDR1 is MGHRA and CDR2 is YSYEKL. This CDR3 has 16 residues.

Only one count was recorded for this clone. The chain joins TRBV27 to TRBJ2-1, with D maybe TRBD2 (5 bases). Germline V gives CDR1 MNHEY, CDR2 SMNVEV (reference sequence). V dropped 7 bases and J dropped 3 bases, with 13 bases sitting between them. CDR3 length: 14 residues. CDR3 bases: TGTGCCAGCAACCCGGGATCCTTCTACAATGAGCAGTTCTTC. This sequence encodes CASNPGSFYNEQFF.

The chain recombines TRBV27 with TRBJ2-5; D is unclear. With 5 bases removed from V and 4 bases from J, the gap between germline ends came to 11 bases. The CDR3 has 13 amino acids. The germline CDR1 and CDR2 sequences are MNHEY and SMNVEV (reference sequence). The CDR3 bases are TGTGCCAGCAGTCAAATTTCTTCAGAGACCCAGTACTTC. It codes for CASSQISSETQYF.

Here the CDR3 reads CSVEGWVASGSTYEQYF. CDR3 bases: TGCAGCGTTGAAGGGTGGGTGGCTAGCGGGAGCACCTACGAGCAGTACTTC. The genes are TRBV29-1 and TRBJ2-7; 10 bases match TRBD2. This CDR3 comprises 17 residues. Germline V gene data show CDR1 as SQVTM and CDR2 as ANQGSEA. J was trimmed by 2 bases and V by 1 base; bases with no gene match: 11.

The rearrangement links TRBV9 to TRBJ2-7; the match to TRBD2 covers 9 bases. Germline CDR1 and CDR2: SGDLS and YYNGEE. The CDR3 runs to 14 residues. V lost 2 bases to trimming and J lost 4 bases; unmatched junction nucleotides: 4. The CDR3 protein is CASSVSSGGYEQYF. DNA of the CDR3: TGTGCCAGCAGCGTTTCCAGCGGGGGGTACGAGCAGTACTTC.

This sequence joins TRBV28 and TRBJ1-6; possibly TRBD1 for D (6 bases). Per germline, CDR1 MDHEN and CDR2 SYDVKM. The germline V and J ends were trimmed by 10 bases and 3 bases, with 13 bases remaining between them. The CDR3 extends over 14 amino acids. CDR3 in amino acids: CATGGGLYNSPLHF. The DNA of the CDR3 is TGTGCCACGGGGGGGGGCCTCTATAATTCACCCCTCCACTTT. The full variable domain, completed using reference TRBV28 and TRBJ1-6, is DVKVTQSSRYLVKRTGEKVFLECVQDMDHENMFWYRQDPGLGLRLIYFSYDVKMKEKGDIPEGYSVSREKKERFSLILESASTNQTSMYLCATGGGLYNSPLHFGNGTRLTVT.

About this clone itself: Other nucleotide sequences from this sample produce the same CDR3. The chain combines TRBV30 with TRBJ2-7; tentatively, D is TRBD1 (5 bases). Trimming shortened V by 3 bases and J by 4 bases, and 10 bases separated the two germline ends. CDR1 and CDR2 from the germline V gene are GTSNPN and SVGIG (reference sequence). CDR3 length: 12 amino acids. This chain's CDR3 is CAWRATVYEQYF. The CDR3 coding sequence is TGTGCCTGGAGGGCGACAGTTTACGAGCAGTACTTC.

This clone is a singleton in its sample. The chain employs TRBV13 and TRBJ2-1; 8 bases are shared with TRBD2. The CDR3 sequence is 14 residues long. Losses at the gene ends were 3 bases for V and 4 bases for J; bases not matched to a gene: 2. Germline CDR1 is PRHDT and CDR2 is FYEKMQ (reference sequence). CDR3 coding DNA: TGTGCCAGCAGCTTCGAGCGGGAGTACAATGAGCAGTTCTTC. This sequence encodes CASSFEREYNEQFF.

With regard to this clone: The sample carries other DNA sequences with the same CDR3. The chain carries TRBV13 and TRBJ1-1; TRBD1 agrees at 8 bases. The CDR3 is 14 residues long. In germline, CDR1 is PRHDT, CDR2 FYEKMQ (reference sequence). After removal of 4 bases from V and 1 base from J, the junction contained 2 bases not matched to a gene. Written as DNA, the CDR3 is TGTGCCAGCAGCTCAGGGGGCGGGAACACTGAAGCTTTCTTT. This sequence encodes CASSSGGGNTEAFF.

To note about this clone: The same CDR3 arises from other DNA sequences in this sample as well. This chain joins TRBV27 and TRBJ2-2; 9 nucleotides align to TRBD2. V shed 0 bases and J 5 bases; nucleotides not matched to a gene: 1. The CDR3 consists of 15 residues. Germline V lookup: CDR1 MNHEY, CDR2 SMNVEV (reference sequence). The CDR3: CASSLSLAGTGELFF. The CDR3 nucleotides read TGTGCCAGCAGTTTATCCCTAGCGGGGACCGGGGAGCTGTTTTTT.

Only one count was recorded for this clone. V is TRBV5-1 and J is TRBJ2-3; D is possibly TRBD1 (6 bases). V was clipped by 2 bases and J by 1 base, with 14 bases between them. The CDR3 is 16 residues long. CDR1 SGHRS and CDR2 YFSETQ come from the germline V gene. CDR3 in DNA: TGCGCCAGCAGCTTTGCAGGGGCGATTGGCACAGATACGCAGTATTTT. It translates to CASSFAGAIGTDTQYF.

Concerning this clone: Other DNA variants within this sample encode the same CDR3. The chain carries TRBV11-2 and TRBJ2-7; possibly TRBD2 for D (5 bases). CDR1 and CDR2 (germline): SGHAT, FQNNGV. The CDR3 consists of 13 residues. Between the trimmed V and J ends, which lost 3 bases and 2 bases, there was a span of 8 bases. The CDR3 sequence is CASSFAGTYEQYF. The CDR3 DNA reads TGTGCCAGCAGCTTCGCGGGTACCTACGAGCAGTACTTC.

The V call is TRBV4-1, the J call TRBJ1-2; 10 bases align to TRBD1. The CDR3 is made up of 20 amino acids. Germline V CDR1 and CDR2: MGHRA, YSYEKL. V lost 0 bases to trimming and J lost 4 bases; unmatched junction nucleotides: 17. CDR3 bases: TGCGCCAGCAGCCAAGAATCTCCCGGACAGGGGGGTTCGGCGGGCTATGGCTACACCTTC. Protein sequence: CASSQESPGQGGSAGYGYTF.

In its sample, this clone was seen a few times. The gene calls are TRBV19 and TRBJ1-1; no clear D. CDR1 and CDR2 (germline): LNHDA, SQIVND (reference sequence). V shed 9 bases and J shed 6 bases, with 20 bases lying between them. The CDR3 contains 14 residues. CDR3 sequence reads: CASQPTDLQPEAFF. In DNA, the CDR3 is TGTGCCAGCCAACCGACGGACCTGCAACCTGAAGCTTTCTTT.

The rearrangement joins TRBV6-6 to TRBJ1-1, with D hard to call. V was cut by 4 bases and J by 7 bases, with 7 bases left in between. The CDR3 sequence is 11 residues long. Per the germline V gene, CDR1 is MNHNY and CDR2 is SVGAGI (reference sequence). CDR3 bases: TGTGCCAGCAGTTGGGAGAGTGAAGCTTTCTTT. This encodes CASSWESEAFF.

The CDR3 DNA reads as TGTGCCAGCAGTGCAGCAAGCACAGATACGCAGTATTTT. This translates into CASSAASTDTQYF. This chain joins TRBV25-1 and TRBJ2-3; D remains ambiguous. Trimming cost V 4 bases and J 0 bases, with 5 bases left between them. The CDR3 loop spans 13 amino acids. Germline-derived CDR1 and CDR2 are MGHDK and SYGVNS.

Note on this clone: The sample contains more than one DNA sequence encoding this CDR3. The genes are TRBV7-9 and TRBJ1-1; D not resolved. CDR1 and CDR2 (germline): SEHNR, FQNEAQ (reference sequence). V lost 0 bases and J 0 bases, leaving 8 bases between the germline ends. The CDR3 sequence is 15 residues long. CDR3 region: CASSLAQGMNTEAFF. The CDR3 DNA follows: TGTGCCAGCAGCTTAGCGCAAGGAATGAACACTGAAGCTTTCTTT.

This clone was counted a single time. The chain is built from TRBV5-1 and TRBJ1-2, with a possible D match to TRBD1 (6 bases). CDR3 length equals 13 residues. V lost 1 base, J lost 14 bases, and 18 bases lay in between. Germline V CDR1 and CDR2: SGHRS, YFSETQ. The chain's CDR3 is CASSLTSGVEGTF. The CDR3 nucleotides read TGCGCCAGCAGCTTGACTTCAGGGGTGGAAGGGACCTTC.

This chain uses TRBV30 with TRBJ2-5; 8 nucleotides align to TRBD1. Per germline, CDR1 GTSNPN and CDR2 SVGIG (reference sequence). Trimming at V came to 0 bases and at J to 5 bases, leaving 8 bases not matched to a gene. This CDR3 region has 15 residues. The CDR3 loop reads CAWSVIGTGGETQYF. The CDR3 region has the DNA TGTGCCTGGAGTGTAATAGGTACAGGGGGGGAGACCCAGTACTTC. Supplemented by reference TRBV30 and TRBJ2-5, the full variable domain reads SQTIHQWPATLVQPVGSPLSLECTVEGTSNPNLYWYRQAAGRGLQLLFYSVGIGQISSEVPQNLSASRPQDRQFILSSKKLLLSDSGFYLCAWSVIGTGGETQYFGPGTRLLVL.

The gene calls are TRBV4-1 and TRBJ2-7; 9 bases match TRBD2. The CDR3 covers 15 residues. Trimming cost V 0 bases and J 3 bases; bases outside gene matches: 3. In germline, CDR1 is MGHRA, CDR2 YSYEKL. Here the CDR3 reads CASSQERGGYYEQYF. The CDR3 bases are TGCGCCAGCAGCCAAGAGCGGGGGGGATACTACGAGCAGTACTTC.

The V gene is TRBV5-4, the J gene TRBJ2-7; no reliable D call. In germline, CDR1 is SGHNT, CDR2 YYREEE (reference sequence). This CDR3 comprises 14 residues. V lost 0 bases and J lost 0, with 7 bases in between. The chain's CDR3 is CASSLDIFSYEQYF. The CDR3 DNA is TGTGCCAGCAGCTTGGATATATTCTCCTACGAGCAGTACTTC.

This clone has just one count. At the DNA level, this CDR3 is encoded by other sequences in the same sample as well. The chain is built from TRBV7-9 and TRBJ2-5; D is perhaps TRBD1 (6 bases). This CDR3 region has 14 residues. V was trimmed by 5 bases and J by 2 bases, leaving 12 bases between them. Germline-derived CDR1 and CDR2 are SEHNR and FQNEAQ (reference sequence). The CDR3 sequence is CASSHPGQQETQYF. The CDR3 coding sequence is TGTGCCAGCAGCCATCCCGGACAGCAAGAGACCCAGTACTTC.

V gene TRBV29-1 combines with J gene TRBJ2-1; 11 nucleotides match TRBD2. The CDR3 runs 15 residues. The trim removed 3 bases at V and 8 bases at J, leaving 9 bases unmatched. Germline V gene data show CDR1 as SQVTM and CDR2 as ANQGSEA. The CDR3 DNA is TGCAGCGTTGACGGGGTTAGCGGGAGGGATTATGAGCAGTTCTTC. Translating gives CSVDGVSGRDYEQFF.

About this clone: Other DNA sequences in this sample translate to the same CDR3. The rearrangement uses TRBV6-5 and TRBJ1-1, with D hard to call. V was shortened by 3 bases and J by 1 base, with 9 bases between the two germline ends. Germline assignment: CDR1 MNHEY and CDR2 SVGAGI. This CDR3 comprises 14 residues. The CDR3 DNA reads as TGTGCCAGCAGTTATGGGGATGAGAACACTGAAGCTTTCTTT. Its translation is CASSYGDENTEAFF.

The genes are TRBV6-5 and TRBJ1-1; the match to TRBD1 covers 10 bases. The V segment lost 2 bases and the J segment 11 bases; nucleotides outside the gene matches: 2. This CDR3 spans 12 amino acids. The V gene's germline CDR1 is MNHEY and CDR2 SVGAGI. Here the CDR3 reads CASSYGTGVAFF. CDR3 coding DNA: TGTGCCAGCAGTTACGGGACAGGGGTGGCTTTCTTT.

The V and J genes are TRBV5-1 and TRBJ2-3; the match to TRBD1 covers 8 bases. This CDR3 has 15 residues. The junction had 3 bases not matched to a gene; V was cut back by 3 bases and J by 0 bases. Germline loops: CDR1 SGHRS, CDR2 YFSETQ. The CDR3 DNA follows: TGCGCCAGCAGCTATCAGGGGGCTAGCACAGATACGCAGTATTTT. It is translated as CASSYQGASTDTQYF.

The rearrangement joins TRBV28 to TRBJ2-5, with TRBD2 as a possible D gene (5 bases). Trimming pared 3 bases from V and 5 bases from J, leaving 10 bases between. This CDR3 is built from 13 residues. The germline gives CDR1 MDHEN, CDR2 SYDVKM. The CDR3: CASSFEGRETQYF. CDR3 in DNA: TGTGCCAGCAGTTTCGAGGGTCGGGAGACCCAGTACTTC.

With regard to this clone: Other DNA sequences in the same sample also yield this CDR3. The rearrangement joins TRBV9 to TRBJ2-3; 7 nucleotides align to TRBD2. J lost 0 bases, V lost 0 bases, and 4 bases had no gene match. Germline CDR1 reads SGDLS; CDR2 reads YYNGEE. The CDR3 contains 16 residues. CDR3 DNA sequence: TGTGCCAGCAGCGTAGGGGTTAGCGGGAGCACAGATACGCAGTATTTT. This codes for CASSVGVSGSTDTQYF.